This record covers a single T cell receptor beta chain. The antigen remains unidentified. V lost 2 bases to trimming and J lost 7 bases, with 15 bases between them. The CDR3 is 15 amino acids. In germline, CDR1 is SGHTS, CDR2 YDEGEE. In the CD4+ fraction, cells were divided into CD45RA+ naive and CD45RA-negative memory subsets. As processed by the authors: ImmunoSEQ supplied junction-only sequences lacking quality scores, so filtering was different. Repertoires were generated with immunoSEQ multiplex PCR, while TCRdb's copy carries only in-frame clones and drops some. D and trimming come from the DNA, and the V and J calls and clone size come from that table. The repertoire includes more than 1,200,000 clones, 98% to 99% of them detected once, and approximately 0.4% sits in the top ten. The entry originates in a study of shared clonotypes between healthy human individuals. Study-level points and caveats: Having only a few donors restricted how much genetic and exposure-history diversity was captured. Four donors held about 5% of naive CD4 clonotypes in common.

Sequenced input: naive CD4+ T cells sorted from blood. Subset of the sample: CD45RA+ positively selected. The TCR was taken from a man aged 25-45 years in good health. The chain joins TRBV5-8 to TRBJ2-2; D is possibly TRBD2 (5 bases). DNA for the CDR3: TGTGCCAGCAGCTTTAGTGGCTCCGGGGTCGGGGAGCTGTTTTTT. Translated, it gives CASSFSGSGVGELFF.